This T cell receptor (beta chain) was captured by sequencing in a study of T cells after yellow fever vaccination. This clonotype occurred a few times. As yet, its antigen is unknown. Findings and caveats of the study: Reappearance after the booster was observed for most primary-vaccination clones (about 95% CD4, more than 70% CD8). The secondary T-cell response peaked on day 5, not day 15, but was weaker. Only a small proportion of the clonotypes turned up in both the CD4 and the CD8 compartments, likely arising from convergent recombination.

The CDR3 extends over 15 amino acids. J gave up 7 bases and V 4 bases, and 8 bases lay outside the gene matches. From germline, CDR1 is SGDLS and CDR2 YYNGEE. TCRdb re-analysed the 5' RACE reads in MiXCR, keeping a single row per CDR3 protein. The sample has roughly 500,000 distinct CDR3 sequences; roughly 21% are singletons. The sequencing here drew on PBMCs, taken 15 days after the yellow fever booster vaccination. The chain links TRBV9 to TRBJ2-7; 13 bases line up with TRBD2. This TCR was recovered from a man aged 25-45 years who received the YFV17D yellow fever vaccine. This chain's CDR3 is CASSSGLAGAREQYF. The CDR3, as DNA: TGTGCCAGCAGCTCCGGACTAGCGGGAGCCCGGGAGCAGTACTTC. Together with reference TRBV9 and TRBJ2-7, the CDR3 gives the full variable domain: DSGVTQTPKHLITATGQRVTLRCSPRSGDLSVYWYQQSLDQGLQFLIQYYNGEERAKGNILERFSAQQFPDLHSELNLSSLELGDSALYFCASSSGLAGAREQYFGPGTRLTVT.